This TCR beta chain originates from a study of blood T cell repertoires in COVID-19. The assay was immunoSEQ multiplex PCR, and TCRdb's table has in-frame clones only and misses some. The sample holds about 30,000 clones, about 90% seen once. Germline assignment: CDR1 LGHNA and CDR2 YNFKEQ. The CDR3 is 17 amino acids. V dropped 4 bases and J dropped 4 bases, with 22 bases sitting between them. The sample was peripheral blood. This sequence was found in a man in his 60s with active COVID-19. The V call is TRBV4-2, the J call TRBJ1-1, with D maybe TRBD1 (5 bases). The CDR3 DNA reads TGTGCCAGCAGCCTCGAAGGGGAGGGGCGGGGGAGCACTGAAGCTTTCTTT. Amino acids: CASSLEGEGRGSTEAFF.